This T cell receptor beta chain came from a study of vaccination effects on CD4 cells after COVID-19 (dated 2022 in TCRdb). A note on the overall study: Post-vaccine samples across the study were collected a median of 72 days after the second dose, with a range of 14 to 241. The study compared SARS-CoV-2 spike-specific CD4+ TCR repertoires before and after mRNA vaccination in COVID-19 convalescent patients and infection-naive vaccine recipients. The full study included around ten COVID-19 convalescent patients and a few SARS-CoV-2-naive healthy vaccine recipients. Cultures from other donors in the study were sequenced with the Oncomine TCR Beta short-read assay on an Illumina iSeq 100. Overall study results and their limits: The study was limited by a small number of convalescent patients and lacked early post-infection timepoints. Among healthy vaccine recipients, nearly all vaccine-induced clones were SARS-CoV-2 mono-reactive, and only 1 of 255 was cross-reactive with common cold coronaviruses. Marked clonal contraction was observed in both infection-induced and vaccine-induced clones at late post-vaccination timepoints, consistent with waning T cell responses.

The CDR3 holds 13 amino acids from the cysteine to the phenylalanine. Only CDR3 DNA remains: 39 bases, in frame from the first base. Trimming takes 8 bases from V and 0 bases from J, and the germline ends sit 7 bases apart. The germline V gene yields KGHDR for CDR1 and SFDVKD for CDR2. In the ViraFEST assay, PBMC were stimulated with viral peptide pools, and antigen-specific CD4+ T cell clonotypes were then identified by expansion using TCR sequencing. After 10 days of culture, CD4+ T cells were isolated with the EasySep CD4+ T cell isolation kit. Each participant received two doses of an mRNA SARS-CoV-2 vaccine, either BNT162b2 or mRNA-1273. Healthy vaccine recipients had no prior SARS-CoV-2 infection, confirmed by negative nucleocapsid antibodies before and after vaccination. Each well held some 1.9 million PBMC cultured in IMDM containing roughly 5.1% human AB serum, 8 to 10 IU/ml IL-2 and gentamicin, along with roughly 10 ug/ml peptides. Half of the culture medium was replaced with fresh IL-2-containing medium on days 3 and 7. Unless noted otherwise, every peptide stimulation condition was cultured in triplicate wells. Using Ficoll-Paque Plus gradient centrifugation, PBMC were separated from whole blood and then either used fresh or cryopreserved at -140C. The spike proteins of SARS-CoV-2 and of the common cold coronaviruses HCoV-NL63, HCoV-OC43 and HCoV-229E were spanned by overlapping peptide pools. Genomic DNA was extracted from cultured CD4+ T cells with the QIAamp micro DNA kit.

Library preparation employed the immunoSEQ multiplex PCR assay. DNA from the cultured, isolated CD4+ T cells was subjected to TCR beta CDR3 sequencing. For the original study's pipeline: The analysis removed non-productive TCR sequences, trimmed reads to the CDR3 region, and retained only CDR3s that were 7 or more amino acids long. Antigen-specific clonotypes were identified with the MANAFEST web app by comparing expansion in peptide wells against reference cultures. To be called positive, a clone needed expansion at FDR<0.05 compared with the reference and with all other wells, an odds ratio greater than 5, and a frequency greater than 0.1% in two replicate wells. A clonotype was defined as cross-reactive if the clonotype was significantly expanded both in SARS-CoV-2 spike wells and in at least one common cold coronavirus spike condition. CDR3 similarity was assessed by Levenshtein distance with the stringdist R package, and unrooted trees were built with ape in R 3.6.1. Not all clones reach the TCRdb copy of this immuneACCESS table, which keeps in-frame sequences only. Checked studies attribute under half of the gap to unresolved V genes and leave the rest unexplained. The V and J calls and clone size were taken over from that table, and D and trimming were inferred from the DNA. Counted in this sample were some 25,000 clones; under 80% of them appeared once. Approximately 20% of the sample comes from the top ten.

Concerning this clone: This receptor's antigen is unknown. No base quality information exists; no much larger clone differs at one position.

Sequencing was performed on CD4+ T cells from PBMCs cultured with HCoV-NL63 spike peptides, taken after COVID-19 vaccination. The sample's cell subset or site, from its label and the paper: HCoV-NL63 spike overlapping peptide pool stimulation. This sequence was found in a human donor who received a COVID-19 vaccine. The rearranged chain carries TRBV24-1 and TRBJ1-5; confidence is insufficient to name the D gene. The bases are TGTGCCACCAACAGCTATAGCAATCAGCCCCAGCATTTT. Translation gives CATNSYSNQPQHF.